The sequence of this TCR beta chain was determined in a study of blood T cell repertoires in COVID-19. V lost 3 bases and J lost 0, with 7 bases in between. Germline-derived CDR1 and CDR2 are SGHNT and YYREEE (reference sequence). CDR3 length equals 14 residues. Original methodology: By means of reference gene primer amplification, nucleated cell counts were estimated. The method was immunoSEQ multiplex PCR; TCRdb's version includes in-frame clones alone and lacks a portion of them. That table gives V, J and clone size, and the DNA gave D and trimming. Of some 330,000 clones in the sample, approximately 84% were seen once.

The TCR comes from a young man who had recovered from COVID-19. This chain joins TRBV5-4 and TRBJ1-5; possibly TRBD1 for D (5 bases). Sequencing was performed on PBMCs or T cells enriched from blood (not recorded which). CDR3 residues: CASSSGNSNQPQHF. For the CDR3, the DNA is TGTGCCAGCAGCTCAGGGAATAGCAATCAGCCCCAGCATTTT.